Following are 28 T cell receptor beta chains from one sample sequenced in a study of T-cell memory formation after mild COVID-19 (dated by TCRdb to about 2021). Library preparation was by 5' RACE. TCRdb lists the instrument as Illumina NovaSeq 6000. The public reads were quality trimmed at Q25 with fastp and then assembled into clones with MiXCR by TCRdb, keeping productive beta chains. Every distinct CDR3 protein forms one entry, paired with its most common genes and DNA. Across this sample there are 180,000 or so distinct CDR3 sequences, with around 16% seen only once. Of the sample, around 1.9% is held by the ten largest clones. The source material was PBMCs or a T cell subset sorted from them (not recorded which). Every receptor here comes from an adult woman who had mild COVID-19 (a few samples of this study predate the infection). The sample titles of this study are shuffled in the database, so cell type and time point are left out; the donor was told from shared clones.

At least ten counts were recorded for this clonotype. The chain has TRBV7-2 and TRBJ1-1; 12 bases align to TRBD1. The CDR3 spans 17 residues. Trimming removed 2 bases from V and 5 bases from J; junction bases left unmatched: 9. Germline loops: CDR1 SGHTA, CDR2 FQGNSA. The CDR3 spells CASSLWGTGGAKTEAFF. Written as DNA, the CDR3 is TGTGCCAGCAGCTTATGGGGGACAGGGGGCGCTAAGACTGAAGCTTTCTTT.

This clonotype appeared a few times. CDR3 nucleotides: TGTGCCAGCTCACCACCGAACGGACTGAACACCGGGGAGCTGTTTTTT. As protein: CASSPPNGLNTGELFF. V gene TRBV18 combines with J gene TRBJ2-2; a possible D gene is TRBD2 (5 bases). CDR1 and CDR2 from the germline V gene are KGHSH and LQKENI. The CDR3 is made up of 16 amino acids. Trimming shortened V by 0 bases and J by 1 base, and 9 bases separated the two germline ends. The full variable domain, in which reference TRBV18 and TRBJ2-2 provide the parts outside the CDR3, is NAGVMQNPRHLVRRRGQEARLRCSPMKGHSHVYWYRQLPEEGLKFMVYLQKENIIDESGMPKERFSAEFPKEGPSILRIQQVVRGDSAAYFCASSPPNGLNTGELFFGEGSRLTVL.

This sequence joins TRBV24-1 and TRBJ2-1; tentative D call: TRBD2 (6 bases). The V and J ends lost 3 bases and 9 bases respectively, with 23 bases between them. The CDR3 has 17 residues. Germline V gene sequence: CDR1 KGHDR, CDR2 SFDVKD. The CDR3 reads CATSDETSLGYRGEQFF. CDR3 nucleotide sequence: TGTGCCACCAGTGATGAGACTAGTTTAGGATATCGTGGTGAGCAGTTCTTC.

The rearrangement uses TRBV5-1 and TRBJ2-1; no firm D call. Deletions cut 1 base from V and 0 bases from J, with 11 bases between. The length of the CDR3 is 16 residues. Looked up from germline, CDR1 is SGHRS and CDR2 is YFSETQ. The CDR3 region has the DNA TGCGCCAGCAGCTTGCAAGGGTTGAGCTCCTACAATGAGCAGTTCTTC. Amino acids: CASSLQGLSSYNEQFF.

This clonotype appeared a few times. This rearrangement joins TRBV29-1 to TRBJ2-7, with 9 bases aligning to TRBD1. Germline CDR1 reads SQVTM; CDR2 reads ANQGSEA. The CDR3 totals 14 residues. Unmatched junction bases numbered 6, after V lost 3 bases and J lost 3 bases. The CDR3 loop is CSVDLGQGYYEQYF. The CDR3 DNA is TGCAGCGTTGACCTAGGACAGGGGTACTACGAGCAGTACTTC.

This clonotype was observed many times. This sequence joins TRBV5-1 and TRBJ2-1, with D possibly being TRBD1 (5 bases). The CDR3 covers 14 residues. The germline gives CDR1 SGHRS, CDR2 YFSETQ. V lost 0 bases and J 9 bases, leaving 13 bases between the germline ends. The CDR3 sequence is CASSLGQGASEQFF. DNA of the CDR3: TGCGCCAGCAGCTTGGGCCAGGGTGCCAGTGAGCAGTTCTTC. The variable domain in full, with the rest retrieved from reference TRBV5-1 and TRBJ2-1, is KAGVTQTPRYLIKTRGQQVTLSCSPISGHRSVSWYQQTPGQGLQFLFEYFSETQRNKGNFPGRFSGRQFSNSRSEMNVSTLELGDSALYLCASSLGQGASEQFFGPGTRLTVL.

This rearrangement joins TRBV28 to TRBJ1-2; D possibly corresponds to TRBD1 (6 bases). This CDR3 contains 12 residues. CDR1 and CDR2 (germline): MDHEN, SYDVKM. Between the trimmed V and J ends, which lost 3 bases and 6 bases, there was a span of 8 bases. The CDR3 loop reads CASSLNRDGYTF. The CDR3 bases are TGTGCCAGCAGTTTGAACAGGGATGGCTACACCTTC.

This chain's CDR3 is CASSLLTGQETQYF. CDR3 sequence (DNA): TGTGCCAGCAGCTTGCTGACAGGGCAAGAGACCCAGTACTTC. This chain links TRBV5-6 with TRBJ2-5; 7 nucleotides line up with TRBD1. Germline V gene data show CDR1 as SGHDT and CDR2 as YYEEEE. This CDR3 has 14 amino acids. With 1 base clipped from V and 2 bases from J, the junction kept 2 bases outside the gene matches.

The sample holds a few counts of this clonotype. The chain couples TRBV3-1 to TRBJ2-1; no firm D call. The CDR3 contains 12 residues. Germline V gene data show CDR1 as LGHDT and CDR2 as YNNKEL (reference sequence). V was cut by 1 base and J by 9 bases, with 7 bases left in between. The CDR3 region has the DNA TGTGCCAGCAGCCAAGGGAATGGTGAGCAGTTCTTC. It translates to CASSQGNGEQFF.

This clonotype has a handful of counts. Mismatch with germline at one junction end may stem from a read error. J is TRBJ1-4 and V is TRBV7-9; D is possibly TRBD1 (5 bases). Germline V gene lookup returns CDR1 SEHNR and CDR2 FQNEAQ (reference sequence). CDR3 size: 12 residues. The CDR3 spells CASSLPQLGHRF. DNA of the CDR3: TGTGCCAGCAGCTTACCACAATTGGGGCACCGTTTT.

This clonotype was seen many times. The rearrangement joins TRBV7-3 to TRBJ2-2, with D hard to call. V dropped 1 base and J dropped 4 bases, with 4 bases sitting between them. The CDR3 extends over 13 amino acids. Germline lookup yields CDR1 SGHTA and CDR2 FQGTGA. CDR3 coding DNA: TGTGCCAGCAGCTTAATGGGCACCGGGGAGCTGTTTTTT. Protein product: CASSLMGTGELFF.

The chain links TRBV12-3 or TRBV12-4 to TRBJ1-2; the D is unclear. Trimming pared 7 bases from V and 8 bases from J, leaving 14 bases between. There are 12 residues in the CDR3. In nucleotides, the CDR3 is TGTGCCAGCACCTTACTACCCGCGGGCTACACCTTC. It is translated as CASTLLPAGYTF.

This clonotype showed up just a few times. The chain links TRBV7-2 to TRBJ2-3; D remains ambiguous. Trimming removed 5 bases from V and 2 bases from J, with 8 bases in between. The CDR3 contains 13 residues. CDR1 SGHTA and CDR2 FQGNSA come from the germline V gene. The CDR3 reads CASSVKYTDTQYF. CDR3 nucleotides: TGTGCCAGCAGCGTCAAATACACAGATACGCAGTATTTT.

The chain carries TRBV20-1 and TRBJ1-2, with no clear D. Trimming removed 3 bases from V and 3 bases from J, with 11 bases in between. This CDR3 contains 13 residues. Germline V gene sequence: CDR1 DFQATT, CDR2 SNEGSKA (reference sequence). In DNA form, the CDR3 reads TGCAGTGCTAGGAGGGATCTTGACTATGGCTACACCTTC. As protein: CSARRDLDYGYTF.

This clonotype has more than one count but fewer than ten. The rearrangement joins TRBV21-1 to TRBJ2-4. TRBV21-1 is described as a pseudogene. The CDR3 has 14 amino acids. DNA for the CDR3: TGTGCCAGCAGCAAAGATTGTGCCAAAAACATTCAGTACTTC. Translating gives CASSKDCAKNIQYF.

This chain uses TRBV7-6 with TRBJ1-1; D gene uncertain. Trimming shortened V by 2 bases and J by 1 base, and 11 bases separated the two germline ends. Germline CDR1 SGHVS, CDR2 FNYEAQ. This CDR3 contains 15 residues. CDR3 sequence reads: CASSLNARGNTEAFF. CDR3 bases: TGTGCCAGCAGCTTAAATGCCAGAGGGAACACTGAAGCTTTCTTT. Full variable domain (remainder filled in from reference TRBV7-6 and TRBJ1-1): GAGVSQSPRYKVTKRGQDVALRCDPISGHVSLYWYRQALGQGPEFLTYFNYEAQQDKSGLPNDRFSAERPEGSISTLTIQRTEQRDSAMYRCASSLNARGNTEAFFGQGTRLTVV.

This clonotype appeared a few times. The chain employs TRBV20-1 and TRBJ2-7; 11 nucleotides agree with TRBD2. Germline values: CDR1 DFQATT, CDR2 SNEGSKA (reference sequence). The CDR3 is 15 residues long. V shed 0 bases and J 3 bases; nucleotides not matched to a gene: 4. The CDR3 spells CSARDSLAGGYEQYF. CDR3 bases: TGCAGTGCTAGAGACTCTCTAGCGGGAGGCTACGAGCAGTACTTC.

This clonotype was observed a few times. This sequence joins TRBV4-2 and TRBJ1-4; 7 bases align to TRBD1. Germline values: CDR1 LGHNA, CDR2 YNFKEQ. The CDR3 spans 16 residues. Unmatched junction bases numbered 7, after V lost 1 base and J lost 5 bases. The CDR3 region is CASSQGSGTENEKLFF. As DNA, the CDR3 is TGTGCCAGCAGCCAAGGTTCAGGGACAGAGAATGAAAAACTGTTTTTT.

This clonotype was seen only a few times. The rearrangement links TRBV7-8 to TRBJ2-1, with 12 bases lining up with TRBD2. From germline, CDR1 is SGHVS and CDR2 FQNEAQ. This CDR3 is built from 16 residues. V was clipped by 5 bases and J by 3 bases; unmatched bases: 5. CDR3 nucleotide sequence: TGTGCCAGCAGCCCCGGACTAGCGGGGCTCTACAATGAGCAGTTCTTC. It codes for CASSPGLAGLYNEQFF.

The genes are TRBV2 and TRBJ1-1; D remains unclear. V gave up 4 bases and J gave up 1 base, with 7 bases separating them. The germline V gene has CDR1 SNHLY and CDR2 FYNNEI. There are 13 residues in the CDR3. CDR3 sequence (DNA): TGTGCCAGCAGTGCCTTAGGGAACACTGAAGCTTTCTTT. Protein product: CASSALGNTEAFF. The full variable domain, with the rest looked up from reference TRBV2 and TRBJ1-1, is EPEVTQTPSHQVTQMGQEVILRCVPISNHLYFYWYRQILGQKVEFLVSFYNNEISEKSEIFDDQFSVERPDGSNFTLKIRSTKLEDSAMYFCASSALGNTEAFFGQGTRLTVV.

This clonotype was recorded a few times. The genes are TRBV10-3 and TRBJ1-5; 7 nucleotides match TRBD1. Germline CDR1 is ENHRY and CDR2 is SYGVKD. The CDR3 covers 14 residues. The trim removed 0 bases at V and 9 bases at J, leaving 5 bases unmatched. The CDR3 loop reads CAISESRGSSPQHF. DNA of the CDR3: TGTGCCATCAGTGAGTCCAGGGGGTCATCGCCCCAGCATTTT.

This clonotype was observed a few times. The chain uses TRBV4-1 and TRBJ1-5; TRBD1 agrees at 7 bases. J lost 8 bases, V lost 0 bases, and 10 bases had no gene match. Germline lookup yields CDR1 MGHRA and CDR2 YSYEKL. The CDR3 totals 16 residues. CDR3 DNA sequence: TGCGCCAGCAGCCAAGATCAGACAGGGTACGGGAAGCCCCAGCATTTT. The encoded protein is CASSQDQTGYGKPQHF.

This chain joins TRBV30 and TRBJ1-5; no reliable D call. Trimming cost V 1 base and J 3 bases, with 10 bases left between them. From germline, CDR1 is GTSNPN and CDR2 SVGIG (reference sequence). This CDR3 spans 14 amino acids. CDR3 DNA: TGTGCCTGGAGTGGTGGGGAGAACAATCAGCCCCAGCATTTT. Translating gives CAWSGGENNQPQHF. Full variable domain (outside the CDR3, taken from reference TRBV30 and TRBJ1-5): SQTIHQWPATLVQPVGSPLSLECTVEGTSNPNLYWYRQAAGRGLQLLFYSVGIGQISSEVPQNLSASRPQDRQFILSSKKLLLSDSGFYLCAWSGGENNQPQHFGDGTRLSIL.

V and J are TRBV20-1 and TRBJ1-1; D is ambiguous. Germline values: CDR1 DFQATT, CDR2 SNEGSKA (reference sequence). Trimming pared 2 bases from V and 0 bases from J, leaving 16 bases between. The CDR3 has 16 residues. CDR3 bases: TGCAGTGCTAGACTTCGGGGTAACAACATGAACACTGAAGCTTTCTTT. It is translated as CSARLRGNNMNTEAFF.

V usage is TRBV5-1 and J usage is TRBJ1-1, with TRBD1 as a possible D gene (6 bases). The germline V gene has CDR1 SGHRS and CDR2 YFSETQ. Trimming shortened V by 4 bases and J by 4 bases, and 17 bases separated the two germline ends. The CDR3 length is 15 residues. The CDR3 here is CASSPEGVGSTEAFF. The CDR3 DNA follows: TGCGCCAGCAGCCCCGAGGGGGTAGGTAGCACTGAAGCTTTCTTT.

This clonotype turned up a few times. The V and J genes are TRBV30 and TRBJ2-2; D not certain. The length of the CDR3 is 14 residues. CDR1 is GTSNPN and CDR2 is SVGIG in the germline V gene (reference sequence). Trimming removed 0 bases from V and 4 bases from J, with 9 bases in between. The CDR3 DNA follows: TGTGCCTGGAGTGTAAACGTGGGCACCGGGGAGCTGTTTTTT. It specifies CAWSVNVGTGELFF.

This clonotype was counted only a few times. The CDR3 is CSVGTHEQYF. The CDR3 region has the DNA TGCAGTGTAGGAACCCACGAGCAGTACTTC. V usage is TRBV20-1 and J usage is TRBJ2-7; D call uncertain. Trimming took off 7 bases at V and 5 bases at J, with 9 bases between the two ends. The V gene's germline CDR1 is DFQATT and CDR2 SNEGSKA (reference sequence). The CDR3 totals 10 residues.

This clonotype showed up just a few times. The rearrangement links TRBV6-2 or TRBV6-3 to TRBJ1-4; unclear D gene. CDR1 and CDR2 from the germline V gene are MNHEY and SVGEGT. The CDR3 covers 13 residues. The ends were cut back, 6 bases at V and 4 bases at J, with 9 bases in the middle. CDR3 bases: TGTGCCAGCAGCCTACGCGATAATGAAAAACTGTTTTTT. Translated, it gives CASSLRDNEKLFF.